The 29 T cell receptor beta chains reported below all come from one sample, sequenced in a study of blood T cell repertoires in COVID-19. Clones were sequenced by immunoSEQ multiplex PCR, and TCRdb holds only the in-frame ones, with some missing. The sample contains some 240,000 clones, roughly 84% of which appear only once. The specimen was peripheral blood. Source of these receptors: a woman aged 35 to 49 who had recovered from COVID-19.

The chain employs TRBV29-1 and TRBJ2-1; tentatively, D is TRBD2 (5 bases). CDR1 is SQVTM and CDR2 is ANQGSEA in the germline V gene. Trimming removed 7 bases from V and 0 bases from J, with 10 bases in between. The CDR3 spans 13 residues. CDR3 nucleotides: TGCAGCGAAAAACTAGGCTCCTACAATGAGCAGTTCTTC. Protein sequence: CSEKLGSYNEQFF.

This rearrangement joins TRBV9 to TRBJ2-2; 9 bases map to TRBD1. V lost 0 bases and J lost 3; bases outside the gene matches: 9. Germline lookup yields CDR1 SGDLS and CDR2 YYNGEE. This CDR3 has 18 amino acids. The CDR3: CASSVEISDRGYTGELFF. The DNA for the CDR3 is TGTGCCAGCAGCGTAGAAATCTCGGACAGGGGCTACACCGGGGAGCTGTTTTTT.

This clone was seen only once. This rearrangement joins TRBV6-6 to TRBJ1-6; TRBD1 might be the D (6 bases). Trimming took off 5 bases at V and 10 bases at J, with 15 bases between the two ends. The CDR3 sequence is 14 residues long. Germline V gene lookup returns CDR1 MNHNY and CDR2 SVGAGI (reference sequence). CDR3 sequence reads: CASSPRQVQSPLHF. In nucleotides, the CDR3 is TGTGCCAGCAGTCCAAGACAGGTTCAATCACCCCTCCACTTT.

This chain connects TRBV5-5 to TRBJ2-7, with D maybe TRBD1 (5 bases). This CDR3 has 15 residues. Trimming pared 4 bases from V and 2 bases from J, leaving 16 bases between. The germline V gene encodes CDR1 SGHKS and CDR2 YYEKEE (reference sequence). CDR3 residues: CASSPAAGMTYEQYF. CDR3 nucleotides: TGTGCCAGCAGCCCGGCTGCAGGGATGACCTACGAGCAGTACTTC.

CDR3 residues: CASSLGPQNYGYTF. Here the CDR3 DNA reads TGTGCCAGCAGCTTAGGGCCGCAAAACTATGGCTACACCTTC. The rearrangement uses TRBV7-9 and TRBJ1-2; no clear D. Germline CDR1 and CDR2: SEHNR and FQNEAQ (reference sequence). Trimming left V 1 base short and J 2 bases short, with 8 bases between. The CDR3 runs 14 residues.

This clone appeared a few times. The CDR3 sequence: CSVVGVSTYEQYF. The DNA for the CDR3 is TGCAGCGTTGTAGGGGTGAGCACCTACGAGCAGTACTTC. The rearrangement links TRBV29-1 to TRBJ2-7; D is possibly TRBD1 (5 bases). This CDR3 contains 13 residues. CDR1 and CDR2 (germline): SQVTM, ANQGSEA. Trimming left V 4 bases short and J 2 bases short, with 12 bases between.

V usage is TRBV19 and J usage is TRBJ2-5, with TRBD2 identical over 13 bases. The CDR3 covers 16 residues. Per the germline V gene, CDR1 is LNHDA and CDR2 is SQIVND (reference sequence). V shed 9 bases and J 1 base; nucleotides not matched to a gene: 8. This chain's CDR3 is CARRLAGGLAQETQYF. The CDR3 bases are TGTGCCAGAAGACTAGCGGGGGGCCTTGCCCAAGAGACCCAGTACTTC.

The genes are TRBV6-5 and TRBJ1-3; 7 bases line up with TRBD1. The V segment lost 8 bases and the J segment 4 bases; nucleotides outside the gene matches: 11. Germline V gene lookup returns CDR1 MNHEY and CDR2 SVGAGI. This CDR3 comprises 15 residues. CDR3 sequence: CASGRQGQKGNTIYF. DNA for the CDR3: TGTGCCAGCGGGAGACAGGGACAAAAAGGAAACACCATATATTTT.

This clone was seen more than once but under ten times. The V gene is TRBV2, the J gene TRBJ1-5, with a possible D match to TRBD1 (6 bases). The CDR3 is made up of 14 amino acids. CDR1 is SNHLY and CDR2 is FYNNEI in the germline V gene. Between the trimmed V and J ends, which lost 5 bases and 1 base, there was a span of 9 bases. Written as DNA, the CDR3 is TGTGCCAGCAGTCTTGGACAGAGCAATCAGCCCCAGCATTTT. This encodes CASSLGQSNQPQHF.

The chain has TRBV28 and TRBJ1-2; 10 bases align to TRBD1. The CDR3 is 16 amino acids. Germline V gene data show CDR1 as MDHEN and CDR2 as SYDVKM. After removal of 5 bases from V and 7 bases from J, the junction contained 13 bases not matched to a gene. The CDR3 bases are TGTGCCAGCAGTCCGACAGGGGGCGCCCCGTTGGGTGGCTACACCTTC. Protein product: CASSPTGGAPLGGYTF.

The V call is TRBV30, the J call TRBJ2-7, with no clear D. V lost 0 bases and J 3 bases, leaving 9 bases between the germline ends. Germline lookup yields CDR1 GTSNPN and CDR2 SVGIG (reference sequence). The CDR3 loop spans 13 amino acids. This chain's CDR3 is CAWSVHSNYEQYF. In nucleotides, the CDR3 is TGTGCCTGGAGTGTCCATAGCAACTACGAGCAGTACTTC.

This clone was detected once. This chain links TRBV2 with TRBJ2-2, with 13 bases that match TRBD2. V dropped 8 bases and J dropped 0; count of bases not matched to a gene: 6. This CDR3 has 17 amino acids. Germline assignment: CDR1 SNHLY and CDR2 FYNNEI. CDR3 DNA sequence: TGTGCCAGCTCCCGGACTAGCGGGGGAGCGAACACCGGGGAGCTGTTTTTT. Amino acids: CASSRTSGGANTGELFF.

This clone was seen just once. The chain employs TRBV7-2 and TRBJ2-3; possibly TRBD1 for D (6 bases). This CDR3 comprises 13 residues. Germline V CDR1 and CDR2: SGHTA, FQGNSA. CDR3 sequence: CGSGDPSTDTQYF. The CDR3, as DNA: TGTGGGTCAGGGGACCCTAGCACAGATACGCAGTATTTT.

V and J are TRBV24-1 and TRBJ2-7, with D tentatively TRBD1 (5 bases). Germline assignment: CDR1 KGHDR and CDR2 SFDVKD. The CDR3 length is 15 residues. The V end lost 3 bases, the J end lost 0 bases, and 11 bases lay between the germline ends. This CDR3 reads CATSDGATSSYEQYF. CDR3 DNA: TGTGCCACCAGTGATGGGGCCACGAGCTCCTACGAGCAGTACTTC.

In nucleotides, the CDR3 is TGTGCCTGGACCACCCCCGGGACTACCCGCTACAATGAGCAGTTCTTC. Protein: CAWTTPGTTRYNEQFF. J is TRBJ2-1 and V is TRBV30; 7 bases are shared with TRBD2. Trimming cost V 4 bases and J 3 bases; bases outside gene matches: 12. Germline V gene sequence: CDR1 GTSNPN, CDR2 SVGIG (reference sequence). The CDR3 has 16 residues.

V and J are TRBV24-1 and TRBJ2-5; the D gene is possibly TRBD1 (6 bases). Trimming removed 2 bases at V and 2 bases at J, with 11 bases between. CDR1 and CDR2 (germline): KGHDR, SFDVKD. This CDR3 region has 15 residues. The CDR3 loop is CATSDWGTSQETQYF. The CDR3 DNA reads TGTGCCACCAGTGATTGGGGGACATCTCAAGAGACCCAGTACTTC.

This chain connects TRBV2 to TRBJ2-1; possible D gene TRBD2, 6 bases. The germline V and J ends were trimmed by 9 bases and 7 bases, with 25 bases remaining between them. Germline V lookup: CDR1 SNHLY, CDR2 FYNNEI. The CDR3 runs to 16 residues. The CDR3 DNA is TGTGCCAGTCGGACGGGATTCCGGGACTCGAGGAATGAGCAGTTCTTC. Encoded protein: CASRTGFRDSRNEQFF.

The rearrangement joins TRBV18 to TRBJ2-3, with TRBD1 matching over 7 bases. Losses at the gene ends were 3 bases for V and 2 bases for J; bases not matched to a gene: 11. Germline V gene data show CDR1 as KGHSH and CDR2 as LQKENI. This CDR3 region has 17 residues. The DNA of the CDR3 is TGTGCCAGCTCACCGGCGCGCAGGGGGACCTACACAGATACGCAGTATTTT. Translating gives CASSPARRGTYTDTQYF. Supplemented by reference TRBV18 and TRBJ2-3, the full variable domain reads NAGVMQNPRHLVRRRGQEARLRCSPMKGHSHVYWYRQLPEEGLKFMVYLQKENIIDESGMPKERFSAEFPKEGPSILRIQQVVRGDSAAYFCASSPARRGTYTDTQYFGPGTRLTVL.

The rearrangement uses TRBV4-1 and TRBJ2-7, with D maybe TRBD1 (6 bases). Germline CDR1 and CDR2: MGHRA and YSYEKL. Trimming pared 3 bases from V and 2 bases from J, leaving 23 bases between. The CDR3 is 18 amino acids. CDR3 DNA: TGCGCCAGCAGCCAGCCGGGACATAGGACCAAAACAACCTACGAGCAGTACTTC. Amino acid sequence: CASSQPGHRTKTTYEQYF.

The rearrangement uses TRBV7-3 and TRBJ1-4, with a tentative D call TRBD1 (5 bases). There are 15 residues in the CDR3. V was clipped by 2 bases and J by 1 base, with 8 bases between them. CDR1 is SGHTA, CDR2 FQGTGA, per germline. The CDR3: CASSLEGVTNEKLFF. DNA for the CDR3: TGTGCCAGCAGCTTAGAAGGGGTAACTAATGAAAAACTGTTTTTT.

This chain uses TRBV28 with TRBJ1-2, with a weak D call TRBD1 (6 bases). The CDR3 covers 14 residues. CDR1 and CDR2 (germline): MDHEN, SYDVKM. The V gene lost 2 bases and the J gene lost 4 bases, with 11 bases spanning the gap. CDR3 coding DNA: TGTGCCAGCAGTTTAGCAGGGGAGGGCTATGGCTACACCTTC. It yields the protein CASSLAGEGYGYTF.

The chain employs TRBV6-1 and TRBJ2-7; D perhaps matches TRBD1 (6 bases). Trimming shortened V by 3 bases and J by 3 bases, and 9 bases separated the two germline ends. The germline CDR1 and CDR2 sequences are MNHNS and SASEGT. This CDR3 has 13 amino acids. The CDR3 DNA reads TGTGCCAGCAGTGAGGCAGGGGACTACGAGCAGTACTTC. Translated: CASSEAGDYEQYF.

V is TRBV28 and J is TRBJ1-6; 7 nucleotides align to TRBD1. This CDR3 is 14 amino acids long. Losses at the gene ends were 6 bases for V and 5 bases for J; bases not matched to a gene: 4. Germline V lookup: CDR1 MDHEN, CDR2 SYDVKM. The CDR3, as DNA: TGTGCCAGCAGGCCGGGACAGAATAATTCACCCCTCCACTTT. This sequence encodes CASRPGQNNSPLHF. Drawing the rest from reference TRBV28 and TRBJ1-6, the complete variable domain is DVKVTQSSRYLVKRTGEKVFLECVQDMDHENMFWYRQDPGLGLRLIYFSYDVKMKEKGDIPEGYSVSREKKERFSLILESASTNQTSMYLCASRPGQNNSPLHFGNGTRLTVT.

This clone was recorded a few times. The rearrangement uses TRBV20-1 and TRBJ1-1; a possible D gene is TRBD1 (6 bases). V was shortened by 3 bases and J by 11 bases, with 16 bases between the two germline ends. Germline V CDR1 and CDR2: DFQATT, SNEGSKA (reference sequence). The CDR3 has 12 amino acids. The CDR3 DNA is TGCAGTGCTAGTAGCTCAGGACAGTTTGCTTTCTTT. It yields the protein CSASSSGQFAFF.

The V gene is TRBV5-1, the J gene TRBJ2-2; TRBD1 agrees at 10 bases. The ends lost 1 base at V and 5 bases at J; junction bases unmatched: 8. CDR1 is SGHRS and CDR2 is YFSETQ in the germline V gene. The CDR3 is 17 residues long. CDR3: CASSLLDRGQGTGELFF. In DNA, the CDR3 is TGCGCCAGCAGCTTGTTAGACAGGGGGCAAGGTACCGGGGAGCTGTTTTTT.

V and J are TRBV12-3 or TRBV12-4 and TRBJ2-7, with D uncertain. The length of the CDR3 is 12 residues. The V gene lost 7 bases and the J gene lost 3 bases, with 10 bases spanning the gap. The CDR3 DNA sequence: TGTGCCAGCATGGGCGTGAGCTACGAGCAGTACTTC. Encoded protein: CASMGVSYEQYF.

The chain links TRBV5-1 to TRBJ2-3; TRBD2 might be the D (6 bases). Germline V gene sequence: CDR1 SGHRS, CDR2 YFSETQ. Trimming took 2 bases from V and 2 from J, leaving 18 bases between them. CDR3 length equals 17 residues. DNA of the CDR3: TGCGCCAGCAGCTTAGCGGCCGGGACTGCCCTCACAGATACGCAGTATTTT. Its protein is CASSLAAGTALTDTQYF.

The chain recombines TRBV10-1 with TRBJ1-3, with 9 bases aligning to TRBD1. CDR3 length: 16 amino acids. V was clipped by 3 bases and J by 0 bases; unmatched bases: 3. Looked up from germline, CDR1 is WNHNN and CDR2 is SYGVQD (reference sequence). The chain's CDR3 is CASSDATGGSGNTIYF. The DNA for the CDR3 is TGCGCCAGCAGTGATGCGACAGGGGGCTCTGGAAACACCATATATTTT.

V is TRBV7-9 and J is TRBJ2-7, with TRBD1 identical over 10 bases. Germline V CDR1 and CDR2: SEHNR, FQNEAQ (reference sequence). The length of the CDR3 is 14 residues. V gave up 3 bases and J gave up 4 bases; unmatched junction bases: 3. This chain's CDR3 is CASSFVDRGYEQYF. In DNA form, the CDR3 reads TGTGCCAGCAGCTTCGTGGACAGGGGGTACGAGCAGTACTTC.